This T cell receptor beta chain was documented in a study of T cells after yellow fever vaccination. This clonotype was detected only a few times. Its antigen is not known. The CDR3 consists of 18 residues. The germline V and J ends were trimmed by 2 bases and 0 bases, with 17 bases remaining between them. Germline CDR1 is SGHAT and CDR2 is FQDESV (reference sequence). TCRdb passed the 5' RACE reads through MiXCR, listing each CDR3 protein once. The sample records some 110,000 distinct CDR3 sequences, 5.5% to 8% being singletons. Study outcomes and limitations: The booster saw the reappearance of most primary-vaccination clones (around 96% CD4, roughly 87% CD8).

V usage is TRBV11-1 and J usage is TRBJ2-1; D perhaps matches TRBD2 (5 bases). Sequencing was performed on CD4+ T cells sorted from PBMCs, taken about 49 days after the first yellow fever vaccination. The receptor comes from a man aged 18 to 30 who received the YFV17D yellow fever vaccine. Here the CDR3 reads CASSLTFYGVSSYNEQFF. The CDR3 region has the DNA TGTGCCAGCAGCTTAACGTTCTACGGGGTGAGCTCCTACAATGAGCAGTTCTTC.